Listed below are T cell receptor beta chains from one sample, sequenced in a study of T cells in Graves' hyperthyroidism and ophthalmopathy. TCRdb re-called the multiplex PCR reads through MiXCR, storing one row per CDR3 protein. The profile shows about 680,000 distinct CDR3 sequences, around 40% of them singletons. Specimen: blood. These receptors originate from a woman in her 40s with Graves' hyperthyroidism. CDR3s include the opening cysteine and the closing phenylalanine or tryptophan. Each record gives: D gene, J gene, V gene, clone size, CDR3 protein, CDR3 DNA. The D gene is left open where the match is weak. Size tells how often a clone was seen (once, few, many) or the class of an expanded clone, and some rows leave it out.

D gene: -
J gene: TRBJ2-5
V gene: TRBV29-1
clone size: -
CDR3 protein: CSVPGGSETQYF
CDR3 DNA: TGCAGCGTCCCCGGGGGATCGGAGACCCAGTACTTC

D gene: TRBD1
J gene: TRBJ2-7
V gene: TRBV6-5
clone size: -
CDR3 protein: CASSYDTGGTYEQYF
CDR3 DNA: TGTGCCAGCAGTTACGATACAGGGGGCACCTACGAGCAGTACTTC

D gene: TRBD1
J gene: TRBJ2-7
V gene: TRBV9
clone size: -
CDR3 protein: CASSHNRDRGKFWSYEQYF
CDR3 DNA: TGTGCCAGCAGCCACAACCGGGACAGGGGGAAATTCTGGTCCTACGAGCAGTACTTC

D gene: TRBD1
J gene: TRBJ1-1
V gene: TRBV27
clone size: many
CDR3 protein: CASHRGRDTEAFF
CDR3 DNA: TGTGCCAGCCACAGGGGGAGGGACACTGAAGCTTTCTTT

D gene: -
J gene: TRBJ2-7
V gene: TRBV6-6
clone size: -
CDR3 protein: CASSLSRGALYEQYF
CDR3 DNA: TGTGCCAGCAGTTTATCGAGAGGGGCTCTCTACGAGCAGTACTTC

D gene: -
J gene: TRBJ2-2
V gene: TRBV10-1
clone size: few
CDR3 protein: CASSEDEGGNDGTGELFF
CDR3 DNA: TGCGCCAGCAGTGAGGATGAAGGGGGTAACGACGGGACCGGGGAGCTGTTTTTT

D gene: TRBD2
J gene: TRBJ2-5
V gene: TRBV20-1
clone size: -
CDR3 protein: CSPGLVRETQYF
CDR3 DNA: TGCAGTCCCGGACTAGTAAGAGAGACCCAGTACTTC

D gene: TRBD2
J gene: TRBJ2-3
V gene: TRBV29-1
clone size: -
CDR3 protein: CSVGSSGSTDTQYF
CDR3 DNA: TGCAGCGTTGGGTCTAGCGGGAGCACAGATACGCAGTATTTT

D gene: -
J gene: TRBJ1-2
V gene: TRBV7-6
clone size: many
CDR3 protein: CASSLGPRGSFDGYTF
CDR3 DNA: TGTGCCAGCAGCTTAGGTCCGAGGGGCTCTTTTGATGGCTACACCTTC

D gene: -
J gene: TRBJ2-7
V gene: TRBV29-1
clone size: -
CDR3 protein: CSVERSGIGYEQYF
CDR3 DNA: TGCAGCGTTGAAAGGTCGGGTATAGGTTACGAGCAGTACTTC

D gene: TRBD1
J gene: TRBJ1-5
V gene: TRBV2
clone size: -
CDR3 protein: CASKGQINSNQPQHF
CDR3 DNA: TGTGCCAGCAAGGGACAGATTAATAGCAATCAGCCCCAGCATTTT

D gene: -
J gene: TRBJ2-1
V gene: TRBV7-9
clone size: -
CDR3 protein: CASSLRQGGRGEQFF
CDR3 DNA: TGTGCCAGCAGCTTACGGCAGGGTGGACGGGGCGAGCAGTTCTTC

D gene: -
J gene: TRBJ2-7
V gene: TRBV10-3
clone size: many
CDR3 protein: CAISESSGNYEQYF
CDR3 DNA: TGTGCCATCAGTGAGTCTTCCGGGAATTACGAGCAGTACTTC